A selection of T cell receptor beta chains follows, all from one sample in a study of PD-1 blockade in classical Hodgkin lymphoma. The table came from immunoSEQ multiplex PCR; TCRdb's copy has only in-frame clones and leaves some out. The sample consists of approximately 96,000 clones, 93% of them appearing once. Sequenced here: peripheral blood mononuclear cells (PBMCs), sampled before the fourth cycle of nivolumab. The source is a human donor with classical Hodgkin lymphoma. The conserved cysteine and the conserved F or W are not part of the CDR3 here.

TRBJ2-1	TRBV4-1	ASSQVAGTSGGREQF
TRBJ1-2	TRBV28	ASSPIPSRVGYGYT
TRBJ2-4	TRBV11-2	ASSSSRPGQGLKNIQY
TRBJ1-1	TRBV6-5	ASSYGQNEAF
TRBJ2-3	TRBV6-5	AAKDLADTQY
TRBJ2-1	TRBV28	ASGSTGRNEQF
TRBJ1-1	TRBV5-6	ASSPPLGEAF
TRBJ1-2	TRBV6-6	ASNFPEYYGYT
TRBJ2-1	TRBV9	ASSVGANPNNDEQF
TRBJ1-5	TRBV18	ASSPVSGNSNQPQH
TRBJ2-3	TRBV5-5	ASSLSGTSGRTDTQY
TRBJ2-3	TRBV7-9	ASSSPLGGGTQY
TRBJ1-1	TRBV30	ATWSRGRGSNTEAF
TRBJ1-2	TRBV29-1	SVVVNTDTFYGYT
TRBJ2-2	TRBV5-5	ASSPPPQGVTGELF
TRBJ2-1	TRBV30	ASLGGANEQF
TRBJ1-2	TRBV5-6	ASSFQGALLYGYT
TRBJ2-5	TRBV7-2	ASSLVGLAETQY
TRBJ1-3	TRBV7-6	ASSLHLEGNTIY
TRBJ2-1	TRBV19	ASSAFPGTRGLDEQF
TRBJ1-5	TRBV6-1	ASCEWSGYSNQPQH
TRBJ1-1	TRBV7-9	ASSLVGQVNTEAF
TRBJ1-4	TRBV5-6	ASSLRSTNEKLF
TRBJ1-1	TRBV18	ASSLSGQDATEAF
TRBJ2-5	TRBV7-8	ASSSTGTQETQY
TRBJ1-5	TRBV28	ASSFAGGRGQPQH
TRBJ1-5	TRBV7-9	ASSRGEVGNQPQH
TRBJ2-5	TRBV28	ASSRRNRQTQY
TRBJ1-2	TRBV5-8	ASSVRSNYGYT
TRBJ2-7	TRBV29-1	SGSTGTYEQY
TRBJ1-1	TRBV4-1	ASSQAQRNTEAF
TRBJ1-1	TRBV11-1	ASRRGGNTEAF
TRBJ2-3	TRBV30	ACVAGGSTDTQY
TRBJ1-2	TRBV5-4	ASSPRDNYGYT
TRBJ1-5	TRBV19	ASSIEGTLVQPQH
TRBJ2-1	TRBV14	ASSQGTGTGKYNEQF
TRBJ2-5	TRBV7-9	ASSNRRQGVLQETQY
TRBJ2-7	TRBV6-6	ASSYRGGHEQY
TRBJ2-1	TRBV7-8	ASSSLQGPRGEF
TRBJ2-7	TRBV7-2	ASSSKWGAYEQY
TRBJ2-7	TRBV28	ASKTIRREPYEQY
TRBJ1-3	TRBV5-1	ASSFGRNGMDTIY
TRBJ2-7	TRBV5-1	ASSREGAGGPYEQY
TRBJ1-2	TRBV6-4	ASSESGRYGYT
TRBJ1-3	TRBV9	ASSVGRGPGNTIY